This T cell receptor (beta chain) stems from a study of post-analysis software for immune sequencing data. Turning to the study itself: The courses of disease that were included comprised relapsing-remitting, secondary progressive and progressive-relapsing multiple sclerosis.

In germline, CDR1 is KGHDR, CDR2 SFDVKD. The CDR3 runs to 16 residues. V lost 5 bases to trimming and J lost 2 bases; unmatched junction nucleotides: 8. Unique molecular identifiers had been added to the TCR beta cDNA libraries. Each CDR3 protein gets one entry after TCRdb re-called the PCR reads with MiXCR. The sample shows 750,000 to 900,000 distinct CDR3 sequences, about half of them seen only once. This clonotype appeared a few times. The antigen remains undetermined. Overall study results and limits: The normalized Chao1 diversity of multiple sclerosis patients was significantly lower than that of controls. Four or five TRBV segments, TRBV5-6, TRBV5-1 and TRBV20-1 among them, were found more frequent in patients than controls. F measure grouped same-batch samples tightly together.

This chain connects TRBV24-1 to TRBJ2-5; TRBD2 matches 9 bases. Input material: blood. The clonotype originates from a girl aged 10 to 17 with multiple sclerosis. DNA of the CDR3: TGTGCCACCAGTGCGGCGGGACTAGCCGGACAAGAGACCCAGTACTTC. Translated, it gives CATSAAGLAGQETQYF.